The present T cell receptor beta chain was sequenced within a study of CD8 T cells in Susac syndrome. Study findings and constraints: The authors acknowledged that their TCR sequencing and HLA analysis involved a relatively small number of individuals.

Reverse transcription of about 0.5 to 1 ug RNA used random hexamers. TCRdb fed the immunoSEQ multiplex PCR reads into MiXCR, producing one record per CDR3 protein. The data hold 25,000 to 35,000 distinct CDR3 sequences, with 94% observed a single time. The CDR3 extends over 16 amino acids. The V gene's germline CDR1 is DFQATT and CDR2 SNEGSKA (reference sequence). The junction had 9 bases not matched to a gene; V was cut back by 5 bases and J by 0 bases. Comments on this clonotype: Antigen specificity is unknown.

The receptor comes from a human donor in good health. The chain joins TRBV20-1 to TRBJ2-3, with 9 bases fitting TRBD1. Sequencing used CD8+ T cells from PBMCs. CDR3 sequence reads: CSAEDRGGPSTDTQYF. The CDR3 bases are TGCAGTGCTGAGGACAGGGGCGGGCCTAGCACAGATACGCAGTATTTT.